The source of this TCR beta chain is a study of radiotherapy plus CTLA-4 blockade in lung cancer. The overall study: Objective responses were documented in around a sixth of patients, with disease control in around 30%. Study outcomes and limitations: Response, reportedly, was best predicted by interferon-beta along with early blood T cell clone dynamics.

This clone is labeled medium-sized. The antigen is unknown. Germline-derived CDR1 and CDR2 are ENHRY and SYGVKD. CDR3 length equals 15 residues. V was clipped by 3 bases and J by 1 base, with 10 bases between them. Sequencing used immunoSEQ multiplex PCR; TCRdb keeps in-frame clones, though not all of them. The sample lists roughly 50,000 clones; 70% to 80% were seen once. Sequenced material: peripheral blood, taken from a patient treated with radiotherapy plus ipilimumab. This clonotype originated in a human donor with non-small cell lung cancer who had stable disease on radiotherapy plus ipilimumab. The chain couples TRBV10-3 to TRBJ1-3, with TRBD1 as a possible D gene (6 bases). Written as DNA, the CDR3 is TGTGCCATCAGTGAATACAGGGATTCTGGAAACACCATATATTTT. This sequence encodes CAISEYRDSGNTIYF.